These 29 T cell receptor beta chains share one sample of origin, sequenced in a study of blood T cell repertoires in COVID-19. Clones were read by immunoSEQ multiplex PCR, and TCRdb kept only the in-frame ones, dropping some. The table lists over 150,000 clones, 76% of them singletons. Material: peripheral blood. The source of these receptors is a woman at least 80 years old with acute or convalescent COVID-19.

Regarding this clone: One end of the junction is discordant with germline, which a read error may explain. This sequence joins TRBV5-1 and TRBJ2-7; D is perhaps TRBD1 (6 bases). The CDR3 consists of 13 residues. Germline CDR1 reads SGHRS; CDR2 reads YFSETQ. The CDR3 here is CASSLGGRYEQYF. The CDR3 DNA sequence: TGCGCCAGCAGCTTGGGGGGGCGGTACGAGCAGTACTTT.

This clone was recorded a few times. DNA for the CDR3: TGCGCCAGCAGGGGAACAGTACAGGGACAGAACACTGAAGCTTTCTTT. Translating it yields CASRGTVQGQNTEAFF. The gene calls are TRBV4-1 and TRBJ1-1, with D perhaps TRBD1 (6 bases). The CDR3 is 16 residues long. With 6 bases removed from V and 1 base from J, the gap between germline ends came to 18 bases. From germline, CDR1 is MGHRA and CDR2 YSYEKL.

Only one count was recorded for this clone. The chain uses TRBV6-1 and TRBJ2-7; D remains ambiguous. The CDR3 is made up of 15 amino acids. V lost 2 bases and J lost 3, with 14 bases in between. CDR1 is MNHNS, CDR2 SASEGT, per germline. The CDR3 spells CASSETYVPLYEQYF. The CDR3 DNA is TGTGCCAGCAGTGAAACTTATGTCCCTCTCTACGAGCAGTACTTC.

This clone was counted a few times. This rearrangement joins TRBV24-1 to TRBJ1-2; D is possibly TRBD1 (6 bases). CDR3 length: 17 amino acids. Trimming took 8 bases from V and 1 from J, leaving 22 bases between them. CDR1 is KGHDR and CDR2 is SFDVKD in the germline V gene. The CDR3 coding sequence is TGTGCCACCACCCGGAGGCAGGGGAGAGAGAATAACTATGGCTACACCTTC. Protein product: CATTRRQGRENNYGYTF.

The gene calls are TRBV29-1 and TRBJ2-5; 10 bases map to TRBD1. The CDR3 runs 13 residues. The V gene end was trimmed by 5 bases and the J gene end by 4 bases; junction bases not matched to a gene: 4. The germline V gene encodes CDR1 SQVTM and CDR2 ANQGSEA. The CDR3 here is CSVPGTGVETQYF. CDR3 sequence (DNA): TGCAGCGTTCCCGGGACAGGGGTAGAGACCCAGTACTTC.

V gene TRBV11-2 combines with J gene TRBJ2-7; no definite D call. Germline V gene lookup returns CDR1 SGHAT and CDR2 FQNNGV. V was pared by 5 bases and J by 6 bases, with 17 bases between. The length of the CDR3 is 14 residues. The CDR3 is CASSRIHRVGEQYF. In nucleotides, the CDR3 is TGTGCCAGCAGCCGTATCCACCGGGTGGGCGAGCAGTACTTC.

This chain joins TRBV11-2 and TRBJ2-7, with D perhaps matching TRBD2 (6 bases). Germline V lookup: CDR1 SGHAT, CDR2 FQNNGV. V was cut by 1 base and J by 4 bases, with 8 bases left in between. The CDR3 extends over 13 amino acids. CDR3 loop: CASSLAGAYEQYF. Written as DNA, the CDR3 is TGTGCCAGCAGCTTAGCGGGAGCATACGAGCAGTACTTC.

This sequence joins TRBV28 and TRBJ1-5; TRBD1 matches 8 bases. Germline lookup yields CDR1 MDHEN and CDR2 SYDVKM. This CDR3 has 14 residues. V lost 4 bases to trimming and J lost 7 bases; unmatched junction nucleotides: 6. This chain's CDR3 is CASSWTGRNQPQHF. In DNA form, the CDR3 reads TGTGCCAGCAGTTGGACAGGGCGGAACCAGCCCCAGCATTTT.

The chain joins TRBV2 to TRBJ1-4; 7 bases align to TRBD1. CDR1 SNHLY and CDR2 FYNNEI come from the germline V gene. The CDR3 extends over 15 amino acids. V was clipped by 6 bases and J by 0 bases; unmatched bases: 4. The CDR3 protein is CASSRDRSTNEKLFF. The CDR3 nucleotides read TGTGCCAGCAGCCGGGACAGATCAACTAATGAAAAACTGTTTTTT.

A few counts support this clone. The V and J genes are TRBV7-2 and TRBJ2-2; possibly TRBD1 for D (6 bases). This CDR3 spans 14 amino acids. Trimming cost V 2 bases and J 6 bases, with 10 bases left between them. Germline CDR1 is SGHTA and CDR2 is FQGNSA. Written as DNA, the CDR3 is TGTGCCAGCAGCTTATCACAGGGTGCCGGGGAGCTGTTTTTT. This encodes CASSLSQGAGELFF.

This clone turned up a few times. The rearrangement joins TRBV14 to TRBJ1-2, with 9 positions matching TRBD1. The germline V gene has CDR1 SGHDN and CDR2 FVKESK. The CDR3 extends over 13 amino acids. The V and J ends lost 6 bases and 7 bases, in that order; junction bases with no gene match: 6. CDR3: CASSRQGVVGYTF. The CDR3 bases are TGTGCCAGCAGTCGACAGGGGGTGGTTGGCTACACCTTC.

The gene calls are TRBV5-1 and TRBJ1-1; D is ambiguous. Germline CDR1 is SGHRS and CDR2 is YFSETQ. V dropped 2 bases and J dropped 0 bases, with 20 bases sitting between them. CDR3 length: 18 residues. The CDR3 here is CASSLPNSREALNTEAFF. Here the CDR3 DNA reads TGCGCCAGCAGCTTACCCAACTCTCGCGAGGCTTTGAACACTGAAGCTTTCTTT.

The genes are TRBV27 and TRBJ1-2; D is undetermined. Germline V gene data show CDR1 as MNHEY and CDR2 as SMNVEV (reference sequence). The V end lost 6 bases, the J end lost 6 bases, and 20 bases lay between the germline ends. The CDR3 consists of 15 residues. CDR3 loop: CASRPTLTGGNGYTF. CDR3 in DNA: TGTGCCAGCAGACCAACCCTGACGGGTGGAAATGGCTACACCTTC.

The chain uses TRBV18 and TRBJ1-1; 8 nucleotides match TRBD1. Germline CDR1 and CDR2: KGHSH and LQKENI. Trimming took 5 bases from V and 2 from J; bases not matched to a gene: 4. This CDR3 has 14 residues. The DNA for the CDR3 is TGTGCCAGCTCAATTGACAGGGGAAACACTGAAGCTTTCTTT. Translating gives CASSIDRGNTEAFF.

V is TRBV10-1 and J is TRBJ1-1; D is possibly TRBD1 (6 bases). The germline V gene has CDR1 WNHNN and CDR2 SYGVQD (reference sequence). This CDR3 has 15 amino acids. V shed 3 bases and J shed 9 bases, with 20 bases lying between them. In DNA, the CDR3 is TGCGCCAGCAGTGACACGGGACACACGGCGGTACAAGCTTTCTTT. Its translation is CASSDTGHTAVQAFF.

The CDR3 DNA is TGTGCCAGCAGCCAACTACGAGGCGGGAACCAGAACACCGGGGAGCTGTTTTTT. The encoded protein is CASSQLRGGNQNTGELFF. The chain carries TRBV14 and TRBJ2-2, with D maybe TRBD2 (6 bases). Germline assignment: CDR1 SGHDN and CDR2 FVKESK. Deletions cut 2 bases from V and 1 base from J, with 17 bases between. The CDR3 runs 18 residues.

The rearrangement links TRBV6-2 or TRBV6-3 to TRBJ2-3; unclear D gene. Germline V gene data show CDR1 as MNHEY and CDR2 as SVGEGT. Trimming left V 4 bases short and J 0 bases short, with 5 bases between. CDR3 length: 13 amino acids. CDR3 sequence reads: CASSFPSTDTQYF. CDR3 sequence (DNA): TGTGCCAGCAGTTTCCCTAGCACAGATACGCAGTATTTT.

This clone was counted a few times. The chain uses TRBV19 and TRBJ1-3; no clear D. The CDR3 spans 14 residues. Germline V gene data show CDR1 as LNHDA and CDR2 as SQIVND (reference sequence). V was trimmed by 6 bases and J by 0 bases, leaving 9 bases between them. The CDR3 sequence: CASRPTASGNTIYF. CDR3 nucleotides: TGTGCCAGTAGACCCACAGCCTCTGGAAACACCATATATTTT. Full variable domain (remainder filled in from reference TRBV19 and TRBJ1-3): DGGITQSPKYLFRKEGQNVTLSCEQNLNHDAMYWYRQDPGQGLRLIYYSQIVNDFQKGDIAEGYSVSREKKESFPLTVTSAQKNPTAFYLCASRPTASGNTIYFGEGSWLTVV.

This clone was counted only a few times. This chain joins TRBV12-3 or TRBV12-4 and TRBJ1-5, with D possibly TRBD1 on 6 matching bases. V was shortened by 5 bases and J by 13 bases, with 18 bases between the two germline ends. The CDR3 is 13 residues long. CDR3 sequence: CASSGPGGPTQHF. CDR3 nucleotides: TGTGCCAGCAGTGGGCCGGGGGGGCCTACTCAGCATTTT.

This clone was observed a few times. V is TRBV18 and J is TRBJ2-1, with a weak D call TRBD2 (5 bases). The germline V gene encodes CDR1 KGHSH and CDR2 LQKENI. The length of the CDR3 is 12 residues. Trimming cost V 6 bases and J 5 bases, with 8 bases left between them. The CDR3 nucleotides are TGTGCCAGCTCTCGGGGTAACAATGAGCAGTTCTTC. Protein: CASSRGNNEQFF.

The chain joins TRBV11-1 to TRBJ1-1; 7 bases align to TRBD1. This CDR3 is 16 amino acids long. V was clipped by 5 bases and J by 4 bases; unmatched bases: 13. Germline V gene lookup returns CDR1 SGHAT and CDR2 FQDESV (reference sequence). The CDR3 region is CASSLPGGPSSTEAFF. CDR3 nucleotide sequence: TGTGCCAGCAGCCTACCAGGGGGGCCTTCGAGCACTGAAGCTTTCTTT.

V usage is TRBV7-2 and J usage is TRBJ2-7, with 7 nucleotides matching TRBD1. The CDR3 consists of 14 residues. J was trimmed by 2 bases and V by 5 bases; bases with no gene match: 6. CDR1 is SGHTA and CDR2 is FQGNSA in the germline V gene. CDR3 region: CASSLGQSTYEQYF. The CDR3 coding sequence is TGTGCCAGCAGCCTGGGACAGTCAACCTACGAGCAGTACTTC.

The chain couples TRBV3-1 (or the pseudogene TRBV3-2) to TRBJ2-4; D not certain. Looked up from germline, CDR1 is LGHDT and CDR2 is YNNKEL (reference sequence). The CDR3 loop spans 13 amino acids. Between the trimmed V and J ends, which lost 6 bases and 4 bases, there was a span of 10 bases. The CDR3 DNA is TGTGCCAGCAGTGCCTCGGAGAAAAACATTCAGTACTTC. It specifies CASSASEKNIQYF.

The chain combines TRBV24-1 with TRBJ1-6; 9 positions match TRBD1. Unmatched junction bases numbered 3, after V lost 0 bases and J lost 10 bases. Germline V gene lookup returns CDR1 KGHDR and CDR2 SFDVKD. The CDR3 loop spans 15 amino acids. The CDR3 protein is CATSDLNRGQSPLHF. The CDR3 DNA reads as TGTGCCACCAGTGATTTGAACAGGGGGCAATCACCCCTCCACTTT.

The chain uses TRBV27 and TRBJ1-2; TRBD1 is a possible D gene (6 bases). The CDR3 runs 15 residues. V shed 5 bases and J shed 1 base, with 14 bases lying between them. Germline assignment: CDR1 MNHEY and CDR2 SMNVEV (reference sequence). CDR3 sequence (DNA): TGTGCCAGCAGTCCGTGGACAGAAATTAACTATGGCTACACCTTC. Its protein is CASSPWTEINYGYTF.

The chain has TRBV5-1 and TRBJ2-7; 9 bases map to TRBD2. Germline-derived CDR1 and CDR2 are SGHRS and YFSETQ. This CDR3 comprises 15 residues. V was clipped by 3 bases and J by 4 bases; unmatched bases: 8. In DNA, the CDR3 is TGCGCCAGCAGCTATTGGCGGGAGGGCAAGTACGAGCAGTACTTC. It yields the protein CASSYWREGKYEQYF.

The DNA of the CDR3 is TGTGCCACAGCGGGGCTGGAGGGAACAAACACCATATATTTT. Translated, it gives CATAGLEGTNTIYF. This chain links TRBV19 with TRBJ1-3; possible D gene TRBD1, 5 bases. This CDR3 has 14 amino acids. Germline V lookup: CDR1 LNHDA, CDR2 SQIVND (reference sequence). With 10 bases removed from V and 6 bases from J, the gap between germline ends came to 19 bases.

The chain links TRBV20-1 to TRBJ2-1; 10 bases agree with TRBD1. Trimming removed 3 bases from V and 4 bases from J; junction bases left unmatched: 3. The CDR3 spans 14 residues. Germline V gives CDR1 DFQATT, CDR2 SNEGSKA (reference sequence). The CDR3 here is CSASPGQGYNEQFF. CDR3 bases: TGCAGTGCTAGTCCGGGACAGGGGTACAATGAGCAGTTCTTC.

This clone came up once. The rearrangement links TRBV19 to TRBJ1-5; 7 bases agree with TRBD1. The ends lost 6 bases at V and 3 bases at J; junction bases unmatched: 5. The CDR3 is made up of 14 amino acids. The germline V gene has CDR1 LNHDA and CDR2 SQIVND (reference sequence). The CDR3 protein is CASSPDRDNQPQHF. DNA of the CDR3: TGTGCCAGTAGCCCTGACAGGGACAATCAGCCCCAGCATTTT.